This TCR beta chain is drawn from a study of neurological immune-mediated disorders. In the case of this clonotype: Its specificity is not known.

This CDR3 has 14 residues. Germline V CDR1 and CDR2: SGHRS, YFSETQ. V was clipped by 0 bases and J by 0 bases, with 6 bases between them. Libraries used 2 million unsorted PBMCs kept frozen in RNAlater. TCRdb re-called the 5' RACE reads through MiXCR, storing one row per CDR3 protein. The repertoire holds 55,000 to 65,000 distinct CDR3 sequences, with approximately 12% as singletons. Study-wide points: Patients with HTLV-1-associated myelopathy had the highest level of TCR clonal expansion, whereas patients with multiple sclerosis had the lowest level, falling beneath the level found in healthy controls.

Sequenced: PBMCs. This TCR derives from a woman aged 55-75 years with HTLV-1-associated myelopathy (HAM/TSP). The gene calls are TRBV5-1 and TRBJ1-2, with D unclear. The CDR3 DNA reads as TGCGCCAGCAGCTTGGTAGCAGCTAACTATGGCTACACCTTC. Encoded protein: CASSLVAANYGYTF.